This is a list of T cell receptor beta chains from one sample in a study of cytomegalovirus exposure and HLA in healthy donors. TCRdb's copy holds only in-frame clones and misses some; the assay was immunoSEQ multiplex PCR. Of 90,000 to 130,000 clones listed, under 85% were seen once; the top ten hold about 3%. Sequenced sample: PBMCs. The receptors shown here come from a woman aged 18-29 years in good health and CMV-seronegative. Each CDR3 is given with its conserved first and last residue. The D gene is left open where the match is weak. Part of the rows lack a size; the others show once, few, many or a class for expanded clones.

j_call d_call cdr3_length v_call clone_size cdr3_aa cdr3_nt
TRBJ2-7 . 13 TRBV6-5 . CASRPSGTYEQYF TGTGCCAGCAGACCAAGCGGTACCTACGAGCAGTACTTC
TRBJ2-5 TRBD1 18 TRBV25-1 . CASSEFSSDRGRGETQYF TGTGCCAGCAGTGAATTTAGCTCTGACAGGGGGCGCGGGGAGACCCAGTACTTC
TRBJ2-5 TRBD2 17 TRBV10-3 . CAISEWTSGTIQETQYF TGTGCCATCAGTGAGTGGACTAGCGGGACAATTCAAGAGACCCAGTACTTC
TRBJ1-2 TRBD1 14 TRBV5-1 . CASSVDRGYYGYTF TGCGCCAGCAGCGTTGACAGGGGGTACTATGGCTACACCTTC
TRBJ2-7 TRBD1 12 TRBV28 . CASTSTGWEQYF TGTGCCAGCACCTCGACAGGGTGGGAGCAGTACTTC
TRBJ2-2 TRBD1 17 TRBV7-6 . CASSLRLTGGDTGELFF TGTGCCAGCAGCCTCCGACTGACAGGGGGGGACACCGGGGAGCTGTTTTTT
TRBJ1-1 TRBD1 15 TRBV6-1 few CASSEAAGTGQGAFF TGTGCCAGCAGTGAAGCGGCAGGGACAGGGCAAGGAGCTTTCTTT
TRBJ2-7 TRBD1 12 TRBV5-4 . CASSSTGGEQYF TGTGCCAGCAGCTCCACAGGGGGCGAGCAGTACTTC
TRBJ1-3 . 15 TRBV10-3 . CAISSPQGSGNTIYF TGTGCCATCAGTTCCCCCCAGGGATCTGGAAACACCATATATTTT
TRBJ2-3 TRBD1 16 TRBV6-4 . CASSRTGGDQADTQYF TGTGCCAGCAGCAGGACAGGGGGCGATCAGGCAGATACGCAGTATTTT
TRBJ2-3 TRBD1 14 TRBV5-1 . CASSTGQGTDTQYF TGCGCCAGCAGCACGGGACAGGGGACGGATACGCAGTATTTT
TRBJ2-1 TRBD1 16 TRBV18 . CASSPPGQGVVNEQFF TGTGCCAGCTCACCCCCGGGACAGGGAGTCGTCAATGAGCAGTTCTTC
TRBJ1-5 . 14 TRBV30 . CAWSSMVRDQPQHF TGTGCCTGGAGTTCAATGGTCAGGGATCAGCCCCAGCATTTT
TRBJ1-5 . 13 TRBV27 . CASTGRVGQPQHF TGTGCCAGCACAGGGAGGGTAGGTCAGCCCCAGCATTTT
TRBJ1-1 TRBD1 15 TRBV7-9 . CASSAQDRVNTEAFF TGTGCCAGCAGCGCCCAGGACAGGGTGAACACTGAAGCTTTCTTT
TRBJ2-1 TRBD2 13 TRBV12-5 . CASAIGGDNEQFF TGTGCTAGTGCCATCGGGGGGGACAATGAGCAGTTCTTC
TRBJ1-6 . 16 TRBV4-2 . CASSQDVGGYNSPLHF TGTGCCAGCAGCCAAGATGTAGGGGGCTATAATTCACCCCTCCACTTT
TRBJ1-1 TRBD1 14 TRBV7-9 . CASSLSQGAGEAFF TGTGCCAGCAGCTTATCACAGGGGGCTGGTGAAGCTTTCTTT
TRBJ2-7 . 15 TRBV4-2 once CASSQERGQFYEQYF TGTGCCAGCAGCCAAGAGCGGGGGCAGTTTTACGAGCAGTACTTC
TRBJ1-2 TRBD1 15 TRBV5-1 . CASSLVDRSTGGYTF TGCGCCAGCAGCTTGGTGGACAGGTCGACGGGGGGCTACACCTTC
TRBJ2-7 TRBD1 15 TRBV7-3 few CASSWIQGASYEQYF TGTGCCAGCAGCTGGATACAGGGGGCTTCCTACGAGCAGTACTTC
TRBJ1-1 TRBD1 14 TRBV6-4 . CASSAGTGGAEAFF TGTGCCAGCAGTGCCGGGACAGGGGGCGCTGAAGCTTTCTTT
TRBJ1-1 . 15 TRBV28 . CASSFTSGRRTEAFF TGTGCCAGCAGTTTTACGTCTGGGCGCAGGACTGAAGCTTTCTTT
TRBJ2-1 TRBD2 16 TRBV5-1 . CASSLAGRGGPNEQFF TGCGCCAGCAGCTTGGCGGGGCGGGGGGGCCCCAATGAGCAGTTCTTC
TRBJ2-1 . 16 TRBV25-1 few CASSGGGGSSYNEQFF TGTGCCAGCAGTGGAGGAGGCGGAAGCTCCTACAATGAGCAGTTCTTC
TRBJ2-7 TRBD1 12 TRBV30 . CAWSDRFYEQYF TGTGCCTGGTCGGACAGGTTCTACGAGCAGTACTTC
TRBJ1-1 TRBD1 15 TRBV25-1 . CASSGRQGDLTEAFF TGTGCCAGCAGTGGTAGACAGGGAGACTTGACTGAAGCTTTCTTT
TRBJ2-5 TRBD1 15 TRBV2 once CASSSVQGEWKTQYF TGTGCCAGCAGTTCGGTACAGGGGGAATGGAAGACCCAGTACTTC
TRBJ2-1 TRBD2 14 TRBV5-1 . CASGSGGDRGEQFF TGCGCCAGCGGCAGCGGGGGGGATAGGGGTGAGCAGTTCTTC
TRBJ1-1 . 12 TRBV6-5 . CASSSGQSEAFF TGTGCCAGCAGTTCCGGACAGAGTGAAGCTTTCTTT
TRBJ1-4 TRBD1 15 TRBV6-1 . CASSDLGTGVEKLFF TGTGCCAGCAGCGATTTAGGGACAGGGGTCGAAAAACTGTTTTTT
TRBJ2-2 TRBD1 14 TRBV28 . CASSSRGHTGELFF TGTGCCAGCAGTTCCAGGGGGCACACCGGGGAGCTGTTTTTT
TRBJ2-5 TRBD2 14 TRBV15 . CATSRASGGQTQYF TGTGCCACCAGCAGAGCAAGCGGGGGGCAGACCCAGTACTTC
TRBJ2-7 . 14 TRBV13 . CASSLGVASYEQYF TGTGCCAGCAGCTTAGGAGTAGCCTCCTACGAGCAGTACTTC
TRBJ1-4 TRBD1 15 TRBV5-5 . CASSFFDRANEKLFF TGTGCCAGCAGCTTTTTTGACAGGGCCAATGAAAAACTGTTTTTT
TRBJ2-6 TRBD1 18 TRBV9 . CASSVPGTADSGANVLTF TGTGCCAGCAGCGTGCCCGGGACAGCCGACTCTGGGGCCAACGTCCTGACTTTC
TRBJ1-1 . 14 TRBV29-1 . CSVEGDTRNTEAFF TGCAGCGTTGAAGGGGACACACGGAACACTGAAGCTTTCTTT
TRBJ2-5 . 14 TRBV2 . CASTPGGPIETQYF TGTGCCAGCACGCCCGGGGGGCCGATAGAGACCCAGTACTTC
TRBJ1-2 TRBD1 13 TRBV6-5 . CASSYDRGVGYTF TGTGCCAGCAGTTACGACAGGGGGGTGGGCTACACCTTC
TRBJ1-6 . 14 TRBV28 . CASSEGQNNSPLHF TGTGCCAGCAGCGAAGGACAAAATAATTCACCCCTCCACTTT
TRBJ1-1 TRBD1 15 TRBV28 . CASKGGSSGGSEAFF TGTGCCAGCAAAGGTGGTAGTTCAGGGGGCTCTGAAGCTTTCTTT
TRBJ2-7 . 13 TRBV6-6 . CASSYSQAYEQYF TGTGCCAGCAGTTACTCTCAGGCCTACGAGCAGTACTTC
TRBJ2-2 . 12 TRBV27 . CASSLGPGELFF TGTGCCAGCAGTTTAGGGCCCGGGGAGCTGTTTTTT
TRBJ1-6 . 15 TRBV7-3 . CASSQGALGNSPLHF TGTGCCAGCAGCCAAGGGGCCCTCGGTAATTCACCCCTCCACTTT
TRBJ2-5 TRBD2 17 TRBV7-9 few CASSPGGSGGVQETQYF TGTGCCAGCAGCCCCGGGGGTAGCGGGGGAGTTCAAGAGACCCAGTACTTC
TRBJ1-4 . 13 TRBV7-9 once CASSLIVQEKLFF TGTGCCAGCAGCTTGATTGTCCAGGAAAAACTGTTTTTT
TRBJ1-1 TRBD1 17 TRBV2 . CASGKGTGERTITEAFF TGTGCCAGCGGGAAAGGGACAGGGGAAAGGACGATCACTGAAGCTTTCTTT
TRBJ2-2 TRBD2 15 TRBV6-1 . CASSETSGSTGELFF TGTGCCAGCAGTGAAACTAGCGGGAGCACCGGGGAGCTGTTTTTT
TRBJ2-6 . 14 TRBV5-1 . CASSQRANANVLTF TGCGCCAGCAGCCAGCGAGCTAATGCCAACGTCCTGACTTTC
TRBJ1-6 TRBD1 15 TRBV28 . CASSLLDRDNSPLHF TGTGCCAGCAGTTTACTGGACAGGGATAATTCACCCCTCCACTTT
TRBJ1-2 TRBD1 14 TRBV2 . CASVSGTAPYGYTF TGTGCCAGCGTATCCGGGACAGCCCCTTATGGCTACACCTTC
TRBJ1-1 . 14 TRBV19 . CASSIWQGNTEAFF TGTGCCAGTAGTATCTGGCAGGGGAACACTGAAGCTTTCTTT
TRBJ1-2 TRBD1 17 TRBV5-6 . CASSLGTGGRSPLGYTF TGTGCCAGCAGCTTGGGGACAGGGGGCCGATCACCATTAGGCTACACCTTC